The 13 T cell receptor beta chains listed next were all sequenced from one sample in a study of human T cells and chemical hapten exposure. From the 5' RACE reads, TCRdb called clonotypes with MiXCR, one entry per CDR3 protein. The sample includes 130,000 or so distinct CDR3 sequences, about 4.3% of them seen just once. Before extraction, the whole blood was not fractionated, and total RNA was taken from it. All receptors come from a female donor in good health.

This clonotype came up many times. The chain is built from TRBV4-3 and TRBJ1-2, with D possibly TRBD1 on 5 matching bases. Germline V gene sequence: CDR1 LGHNA, CDR2 YSLEER. V was clipped by 0 bases and J by 4 bases, with 15 bases between them. The CDR3 consists of 16 residues. In DNA form, the CDR3 reads TGCGCCAGCAGCCAAGAATGGCGGTCGGGGCGCTATGGCTACACCTTC. Translating gives CASSQEWRSGRYGYTF.

This clonotype was seen at least ten times. This chain uses TRBV12-3 or TRBV12-4 with TRBJ1-2; D possibly corresponds to TRBD1 (6 bases). This CDR3 is 12 amino acids long. The V and J ends lost 5 bases and 4 bases respectively, with 8 bases between them. DNA for the CDR3: TGTGCCAGCAGTGACAGGCCCTATGGCTACACCTTC. Its protein is CASSDRPYGYTF.

This sequence joins TRBV27 and TRBJ2-2; 8 nucleotides match TRBD1. Looked up from germline, CDR1 is MNHEY and CDR2 is SMNVEV (reference sequence). The CDR3 is made up of 15 amino acids. J was trimmed by 3 bases and V by 4 bases; bases with no gene match: 4. CDR3 in amino acids: CASSSGQGYTGELFF. The CDR3 nucleotides are TGTGCCAGCAGTTCCGGACAGGGCTACACCGGGGAGCTGTTTTTT.

Ten or more counts support this clonotype. The genes are TRBV4-2 and TRBJ2-3, with 8 positions matching TRBD2. The CDR3 consists of 17 residues. Germline lookup yields CDR1 LGHNA and CDR2 YNFKEQ. J gave up 2 bases and V 0 bases, and 7 bases lay outside the gene matches. CDR3 nucleotides: TGTGCCAGCAGCCAAGAGTTGGCGGGGGGACACACAGATACGCAGTATTTT. Protein product: CASSQELAGGHTDTQYF.

There are many counts of this clonotype. The chain employs TRBV13 and TRBJ2-7, with a possible D match to TRBD1 (6 bases). The CDR3 length is 14 residues. CDR1 and CDR2 (germline): PRHDT, FYEKMQ (reference sequence). Deletions cut 4 bases from V and 3 bases from J, with 13 bases between. The CDR3, as DNA: TGTGCCAGCAGCTCAGCCCGGGACAACTACGAGCAGTACTTC. Protein: CASSSARDNYEQYF.

This clonotype has a count of ten or more. CDR3 sequence (DNA): TGTGCCAGCAGCTTAGTCCAGAATTCACCCCTCCACTTT. It is translated as CASSLVQNSPLHF. This chain joins TRBV11-2 and TRBJ1-6; D unclear. The germline V and J ends were trimmed by 1 base and 7 bases, with 5 bases remaining between them. The length of the CDR3 is 13 residues. Per germline, CDR1 SGHAT and CDR2 FQNNGV.

This clonotype came up many times. The CDR3 DNA reads as TGTGCCAGCAGCCCCTACGGACTAGCGGGGGGGCACGAGCAGTACTTC. This codes for CASSPYGLAGGHEQYF. The chain links TRBV14 to TRBJ2-7; the match to TRBD2 covers 15 bases. There are 16 residues in the CDR3. Germline assignment: CDR1 SGHDN and CDR2 FVKESK. Losses at the gene ends were 4 bases for V and 5 bases for J; bases not matched to a gene: 6. Full variable domain (missing parts from reference TRBV14 and TRBJ2-7): EAGVTQFPSHSVIEKGQTVTLRCDPISGHDNLYWYRRVMGKEIKFLLHFVKESKQDESGMPNNRFLAERTGGTYSTLKVQPAELEDSGVYFCASSPYGLAGGHEQYFGPGTRLTVT.

This clonotype was observed a handful of times. The rearrangement joins TRBV7-9 to TRBJ2-1; D may be TRBD2 (6 bases). V lost 8 bases to trimming and J lost 8 bases, with 10 bases between them. Germline CDR1 is SEHNR and CDR2 is FQNEAQ (reference sequence). The CDR3 length is 11 residues. The CDR3 DNA reads as TGTGCCAGCGGATGGGGGGATGAGCAGTTCTTC. Its protein product is CASGWGDEQFF.

This clonotype was observed many times. The DNA for the CDR3 is TGTGCCAGCAACACAGGGGGTACTGACTATGGCTACACCTTC. Translated: CASNTGGTDYGYTF. The rearrangement uses TRBV6-1 and TRBJ1-2; 8 bases are shared with TRBD1. Germline CDR1 MNHNS, CDR2 SASEGT. CDR3 length equals 14 residues. V lost 7 bases to trimming and J lost 3 bases; unmatched junction nucleotides: 7.

This clonotype showed up just a few times. The chain couples TRBV28 to TRBJ1-2; TRBD1 is a possible D gene (5 bases). The CDR3 totals 11 residues. V was pared by 9 bases and J by 3 bases, with 8 bases between. The germline V gene has CDR1 MDHEN and CDR2 SYDVKM. CDR3 in amino acids: CASGTYYGYTF. In DNA, the CDR3 is TGTGCCAGTGGGACCTACTATGGCTACACCTTC.

This clonotype has just a few counts. The J gene is TRBJ2-1, the V gene TRBV20-1, with 8 bases aligning to TRBD2. The CDR3 runs to 16 residues. Germline V gene data show CDR1 as DFQATT and CDR2 as SNEGSKA (reference sequence). J was trimmed by 3 bases and V by 6 bases; bases with no gene match: 13. The CDR3 nucleotides are TGCAGTGCGATACACCGGACTAGCCGGATCTACAATGAGCAGTTCTTC. Translation: CSAIHRTSRIYNEQFF.

This clonotype was found many times. A much larger clone differs by one base, so this may be a read error. This chain connects TRBV28 to TRBJ2-4, with TRBD2 matching over 8 bases. V lost 5 bases to trimming and J lost 4 bases; unmatched junction nucleotides: 10. The CDR3 is 16 residues long. Germline V CDR1 and CDR2: MDHEN, SYDVKM. In nucleotides, the CDR3 is TGTGCCAGCAGTCTCCACGGGGGGGGAGAAAAAAACATTCAGTACTTC. It specifies CASSLHGGGEKNIQYF.

Ten or more counts support this clonotype. The gene calls are TRBV7-2 and TRBJ1-2, with TRBD1 matching 9 bases. The V and J ends lost 3 bases and 4 bases, in that order; junction bases with no gene match: 9. The CDR3 is made up of 16 amino acids. CDR1 and CDR2 (germline): SGHTA, FQGNSA. The CDR3 here is CASSLTGGVVGYGYTF. The CDR3 nucleotides are TGTGCCAGCAGCTTGACAGGGGGTGTTGTGGGCTATGGCTACACCTTC.